Below, one T cell receptor beta chain is given with its context. This clonotype occurred a few times. This clone's antigen is unknown. No quality values exist for individual bases; no much larger clone is one base distant. The entry originates in a study of T cells after yellow fever vaccination (dated by TCRdb to between 2019 and 2020). Broadly, across the study: The SMART-Seq v4 Ultra Low Input RNA kit was used to prepare libraries from fractions with low cell numbers. To follow T-cell clones before and after both primary and booster YFV17D yellow fever vaccination, bulk TCR alpha and beta repertoires underwent longitudinal sequencing. Two healthy male donors, one aged 18 to 29 and one aged 30 to 39 years, were included in the cohort. Bulk PBMC replicates and cell subsets were isolated from blood drawn at multiple timepoints before and after both primary and secondary immunization. Results the study describes overall, beyond this receptor: Compared with the primary T-cell response, the secondary T-cell response was faster but weaker, reaching its peak on day 5 rather than on day 15. Computational filtering was needed because FACS-sorted repertoires could contain abundant contaminating clonotypes from the bulk population. A small share of clonotypes occurred in both CD4 and CD8 compartments, likely arising from convergent recombination. Only a couple of donors were included in the study, so the extent to which the findings can be generalized is limited. After the booster, most of the clones that had expanded following primary vaccination were detected again (almost 98% of CD4 and around 87% of CD8), which suggests that memory was broadly maintained.

TCR cDNA was synthesized by 5'RACE template switching, through which a universal primer site and unique molecular identifiers were introduced. Priming for cDNA synthesis came from both the TCR alpha and TCR beta constant segments. Library amplification used two PCR steps, and the second PCR step added sample barcodes and sequencing adapters. Libraries were sequenced on Illumina HiSeq 2500 (2x100 bp) or NovaSeq (2x150 bp). Concerning the study's data processing: MIGEC handled demultiplexing of reads and collapsing into UMI consensus sequences, while MiXCR performed V(D)J alignment. Vaccine-responding clonotypes were defined with edgeR using replicate PBMC samples, requiring FDR below 0.01 and a log2 fold change above 5 up to day 15. Bulk clonotypes were assigned CD4 or CD8 identity according to which sequenced CD4 or CD8 repertoire held them at higher abundance. TCRdb trimmed public reads at Q25 via fastp, called clones via MiXCR and kept in-frame beta chains. Rows matching on CDR3 protein sequence are summarized as one entry with the most common DNA and genes. Here the V and J calls rest on TCRdb's processing, not on the authors' analysis. This sample comprises 310,000 or so distinct CDR3 sequences, 6.5% to 8.5% of them detected only once. The top ten hold about a sixth of the sample.

The CDR3 measures 15 amino acids from cysteine to phenylalanine. Only the CDR3 part of the read is kept: 45 bases, read in frame from the first base. The junction carries 20 bases between V and J, which are trimmed by 6 bases and 9 bases respectively. This sample's treatment or condition label indicates: live attenuated yellow fever vaccine strain. Two biological replicates of bulk PBMCs were collected at each blood-draw timepoint. A standard Ficoll-Paque protocol was used to isolate PBMCs from peripheral blood. TriZol was used to extract RNA from bulk PBMCs, CD4 and CD8 fractions, and dextramer-positive and dextramer-negative fractions.

The specimen comprised PBMCs, sampled about 41 days after the first yellow fever vaccination. The chain is encoded by TRBV12-3 or TRBV12-4 joined to TRBJ2-2; the D region possibly corresponds to TRBD2 (6 bases align). The receptor was derived from a man aged 18 to 30 who received the YFV17D yellow fever vaccine. DNA sequence: TGTGCCAGCAGACACGGCGGGACGGGAGATCGGGAGCTGTTTTTT. Its coded protein is CASRHGGTGDRELFF.